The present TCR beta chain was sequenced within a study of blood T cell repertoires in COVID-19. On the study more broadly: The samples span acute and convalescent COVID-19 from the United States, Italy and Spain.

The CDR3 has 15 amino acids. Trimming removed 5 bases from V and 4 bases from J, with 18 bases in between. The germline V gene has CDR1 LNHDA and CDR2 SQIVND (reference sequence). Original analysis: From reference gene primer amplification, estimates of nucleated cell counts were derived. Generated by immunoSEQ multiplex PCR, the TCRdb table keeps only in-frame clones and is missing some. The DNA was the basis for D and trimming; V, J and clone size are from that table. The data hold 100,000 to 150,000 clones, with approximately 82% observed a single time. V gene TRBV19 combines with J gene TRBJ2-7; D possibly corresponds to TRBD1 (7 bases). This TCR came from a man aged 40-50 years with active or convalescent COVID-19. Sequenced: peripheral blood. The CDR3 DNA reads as TGTGCCAGTAGTTCTCCCCCAGGGGGGTTTTACGAGCAGTACTTC. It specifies CASSSPPGGFYEQYF. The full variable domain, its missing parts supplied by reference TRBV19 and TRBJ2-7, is DGGITQSPKYLFRKEGQNVTLSCEQNLNHDAMYWYRQDPGQGLRLIYYSQIVNDFQKGDIAEGYSVSREKKESFPLTVTSAQKNPTAFYLCASSSPPGGFYEQYFGPGTRLTVT.